This T cell receptor beta chain is drawn from a study of T cells in Graves' hyperthyroidism and ophthalmopathy. Notes on the study in general: Most clonotypes that expanded in the thyroid above 0.001 also showed up in blood.

Amplification yielded TCR beta CDR3 regions, with RNA transcripts as the source. TCR CDR3 underwent first-round RT-PCR with the HTBI primer set. TCRdb re-called the multiplex PCR reads with MiXCR, one entry per CDR3 protein. The sample lists about 590,000 distinct CDR3 sequences, 13% to 15% occurring once. Comments on this clonotype: Its antigen remains unidentified.

The V gene's germline CDR1 is MDHEN and CDR2 SYDVKM. The CDR3 is 13 residues long. Between the trimmed V and J ends, which lost 7 bases and 1 base, there was a span of 10 bases. The rearrangement links TRBV28 to TRBJ1-2; the D is unclear. This receptor was taken from a woman younger than 30 with Graves' ophthalmopathy. Sequenced sample: blood. CDR3 sequence reads: CASTTTDNYGYTF. The CDR3 DNA reads TGTGCCAGCACCACCACAGATAACTATGGCTACACCTTC.